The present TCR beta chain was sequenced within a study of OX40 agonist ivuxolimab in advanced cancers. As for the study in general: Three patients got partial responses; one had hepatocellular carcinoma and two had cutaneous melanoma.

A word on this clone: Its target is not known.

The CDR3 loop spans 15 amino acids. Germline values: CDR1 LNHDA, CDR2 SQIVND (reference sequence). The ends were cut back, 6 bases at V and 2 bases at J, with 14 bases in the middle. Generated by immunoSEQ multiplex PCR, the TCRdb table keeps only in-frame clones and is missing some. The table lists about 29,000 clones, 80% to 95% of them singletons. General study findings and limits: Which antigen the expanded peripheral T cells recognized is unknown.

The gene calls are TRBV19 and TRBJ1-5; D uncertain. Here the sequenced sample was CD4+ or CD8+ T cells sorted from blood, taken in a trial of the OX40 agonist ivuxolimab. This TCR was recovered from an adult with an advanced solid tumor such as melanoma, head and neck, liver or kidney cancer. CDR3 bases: TGTGCCAGTAGCCCCACCAGCGGGGGCAATCAGCCCCAGCATTTT. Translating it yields CASSPTSGGNQPQHF.